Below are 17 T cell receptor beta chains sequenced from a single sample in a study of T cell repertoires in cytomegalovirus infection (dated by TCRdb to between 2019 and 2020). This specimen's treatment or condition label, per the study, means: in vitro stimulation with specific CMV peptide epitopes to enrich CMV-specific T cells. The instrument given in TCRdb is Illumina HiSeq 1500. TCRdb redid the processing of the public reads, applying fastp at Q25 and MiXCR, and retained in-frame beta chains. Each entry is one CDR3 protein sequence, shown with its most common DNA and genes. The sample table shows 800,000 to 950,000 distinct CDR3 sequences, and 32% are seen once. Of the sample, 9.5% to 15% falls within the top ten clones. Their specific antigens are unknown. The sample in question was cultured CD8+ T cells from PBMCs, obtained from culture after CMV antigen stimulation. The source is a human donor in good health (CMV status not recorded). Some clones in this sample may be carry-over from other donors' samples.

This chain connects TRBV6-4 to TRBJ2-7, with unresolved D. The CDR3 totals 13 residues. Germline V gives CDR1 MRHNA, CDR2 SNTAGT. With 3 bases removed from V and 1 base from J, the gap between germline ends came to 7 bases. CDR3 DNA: TGTGCCAGCAGTGAGTCAGCGTCCTACGAGCAGTACTTC. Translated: CASSESASYEQYF.

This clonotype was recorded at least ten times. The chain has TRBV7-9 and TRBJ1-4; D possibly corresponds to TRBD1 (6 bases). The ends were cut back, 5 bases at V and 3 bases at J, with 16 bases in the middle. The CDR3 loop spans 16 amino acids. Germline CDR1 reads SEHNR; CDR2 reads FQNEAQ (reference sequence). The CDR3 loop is CASSQLTGGPNEKLFF. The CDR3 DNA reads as TGTGCCAGCAGCCAGCTCACGGGGGGCCCTAATGAAAAACTGTTTTTT.

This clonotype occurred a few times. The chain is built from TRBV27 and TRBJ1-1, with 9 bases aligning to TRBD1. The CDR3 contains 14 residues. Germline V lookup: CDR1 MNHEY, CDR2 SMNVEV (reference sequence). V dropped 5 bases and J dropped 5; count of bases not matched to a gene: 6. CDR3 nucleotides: TGTGCCAGCAGTACGCTACAGGGGGCAACTGAAGCTTTCTTT. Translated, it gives CASSTLQGATEAFF.

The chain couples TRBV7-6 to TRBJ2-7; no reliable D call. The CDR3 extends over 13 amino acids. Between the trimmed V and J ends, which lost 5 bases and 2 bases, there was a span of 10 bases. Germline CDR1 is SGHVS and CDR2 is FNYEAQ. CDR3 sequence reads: CASSLGWAYEQYV. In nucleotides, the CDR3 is TGTGCCAGCAGCCTAGGGTGGGCCTACGAGCAGTACGTC.

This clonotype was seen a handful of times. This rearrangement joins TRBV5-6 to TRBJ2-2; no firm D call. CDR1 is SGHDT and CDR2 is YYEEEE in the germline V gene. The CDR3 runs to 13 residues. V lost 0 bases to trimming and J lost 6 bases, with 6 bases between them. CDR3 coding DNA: TGTGCCAGCAGCTTGGTTTATCCCGGGGAGCTGTTTTTT. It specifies CASSLVYPGELFF.

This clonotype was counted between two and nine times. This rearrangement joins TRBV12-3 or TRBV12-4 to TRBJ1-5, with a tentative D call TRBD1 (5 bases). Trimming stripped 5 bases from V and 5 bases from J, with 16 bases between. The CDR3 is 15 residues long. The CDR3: CASSPRGVGDQPQHF. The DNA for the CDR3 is TGTGCCAGCAGTCCCCGGGGGGTCGGGGATCAGCCCCAGCATTTT.

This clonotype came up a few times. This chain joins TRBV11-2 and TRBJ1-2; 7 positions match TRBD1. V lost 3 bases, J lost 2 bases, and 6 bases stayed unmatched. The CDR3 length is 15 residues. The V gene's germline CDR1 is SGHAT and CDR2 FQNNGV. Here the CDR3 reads CASSFTATGNYGYTF. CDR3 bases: TGTGCCAGCAGCTTTACCGCGACAGGGAACTATGGCTACACCTTC.

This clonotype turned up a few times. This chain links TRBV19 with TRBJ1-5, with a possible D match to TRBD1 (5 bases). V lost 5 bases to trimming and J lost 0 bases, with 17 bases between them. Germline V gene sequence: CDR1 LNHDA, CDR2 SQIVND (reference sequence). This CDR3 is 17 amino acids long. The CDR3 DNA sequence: TGTGCCAGTAGTCTGCCGACAGCCTATTATAGCAATCAGCCCCAGCATTTT. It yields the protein CASSLPTAYYSNQPQHF.

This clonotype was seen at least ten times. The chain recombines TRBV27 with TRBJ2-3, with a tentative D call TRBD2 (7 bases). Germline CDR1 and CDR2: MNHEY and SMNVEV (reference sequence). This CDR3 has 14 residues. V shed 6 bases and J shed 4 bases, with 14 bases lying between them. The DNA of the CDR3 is TGTGCCAGCAGGGGAGGGGGAAGGGCAGATACGCAGTATTTT. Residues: CASRGGGRADTQYF.

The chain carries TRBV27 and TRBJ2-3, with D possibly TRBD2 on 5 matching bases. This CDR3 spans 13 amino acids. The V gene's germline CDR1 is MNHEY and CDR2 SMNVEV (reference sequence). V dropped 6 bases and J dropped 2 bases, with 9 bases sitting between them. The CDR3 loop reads CASSGEPTDTQYF. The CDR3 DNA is TGTGCCAGCAGCGGGGAACCCACAGATACGCAGTATTTT.

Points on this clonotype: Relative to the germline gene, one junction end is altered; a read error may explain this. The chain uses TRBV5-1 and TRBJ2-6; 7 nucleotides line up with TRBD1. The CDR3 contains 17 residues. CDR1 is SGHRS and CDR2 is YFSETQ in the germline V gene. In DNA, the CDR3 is TGCGCCAGCAGCTTGGGACAGGGTGGATCTGGGGCCAACGTCCCGACTTTC. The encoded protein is CASSLGQGGSGANVPTF.

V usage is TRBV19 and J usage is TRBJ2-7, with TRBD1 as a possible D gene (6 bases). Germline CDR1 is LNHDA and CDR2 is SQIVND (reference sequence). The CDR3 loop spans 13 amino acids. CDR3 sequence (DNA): TGTTCCAGTAGTATGGGGGCGGGCTACGAGCAGTACGTC. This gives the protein CSSSMGAGYEQYV.

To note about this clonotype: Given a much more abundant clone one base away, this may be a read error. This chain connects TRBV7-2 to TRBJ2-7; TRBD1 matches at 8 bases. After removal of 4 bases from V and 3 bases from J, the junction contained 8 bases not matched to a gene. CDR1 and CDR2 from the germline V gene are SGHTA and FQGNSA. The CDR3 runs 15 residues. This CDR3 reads CASSSRDRWNYEQYF. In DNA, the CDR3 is TGTGCCAGCAGCTCGCGGGACAGGTGGAACTACGAGCAGTACTTC.

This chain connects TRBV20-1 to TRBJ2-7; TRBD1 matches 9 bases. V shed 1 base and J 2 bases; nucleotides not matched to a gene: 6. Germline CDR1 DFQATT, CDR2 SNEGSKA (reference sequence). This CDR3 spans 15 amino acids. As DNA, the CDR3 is TGCAGTGCTAGAGTTCCGGGACAGGGCACCTACGAGCAGTACTTC. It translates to CSARVPGQGTYEQYF.

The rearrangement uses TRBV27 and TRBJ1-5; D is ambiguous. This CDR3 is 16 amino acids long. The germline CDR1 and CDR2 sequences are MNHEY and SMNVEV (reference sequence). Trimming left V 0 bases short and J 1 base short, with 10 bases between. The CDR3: CASSLSLGSSNQPQHF. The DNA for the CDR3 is TGTGCCAGCAGTTTATCTCTAGGGTCGAGCAATCAGCCCCAGCATTTT.

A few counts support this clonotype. CDR3 nucleotides: TGTGCCAGCAGCCAAGATGCGGGGATGAGGGATTCACCCCTCCACTTT. It translates to CASSQDAGMRDSPLHF. The chain combines TRBV3-1 with TRBJ1-6; no reliable D call. Germline values: CDR1 LGHDT, CDR2 YNNKEL (reference sequence). Trimming cost V 0 bases and J 8 bases, with 14 bases left between them. This CDR3 region has 16 residues.

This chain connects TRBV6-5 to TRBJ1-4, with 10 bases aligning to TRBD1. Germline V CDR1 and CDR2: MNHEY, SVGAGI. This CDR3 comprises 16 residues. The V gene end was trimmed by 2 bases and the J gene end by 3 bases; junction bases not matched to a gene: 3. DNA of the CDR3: TGTGCCAGCAGTTACGTCGGACAGGGGGCTAATGAAAAACTGTTTTTT. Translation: CASSYVGQGANEKLFF.